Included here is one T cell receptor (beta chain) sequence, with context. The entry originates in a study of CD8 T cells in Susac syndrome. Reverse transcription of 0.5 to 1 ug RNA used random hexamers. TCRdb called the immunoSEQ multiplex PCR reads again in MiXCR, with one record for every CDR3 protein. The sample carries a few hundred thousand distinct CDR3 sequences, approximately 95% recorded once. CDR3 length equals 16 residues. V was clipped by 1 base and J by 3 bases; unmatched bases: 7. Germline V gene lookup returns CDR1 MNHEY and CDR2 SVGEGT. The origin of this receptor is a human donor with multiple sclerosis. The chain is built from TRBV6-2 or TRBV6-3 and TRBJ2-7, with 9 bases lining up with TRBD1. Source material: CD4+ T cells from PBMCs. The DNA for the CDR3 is TGTGCCAGCAGTTACTACCGACAGGGGGGTATCTACGAGCAGTACGTC. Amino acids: CASSYYRQGGIYEQYV.